The 2 T cell receptor beta chains below were found in one sample sequenced in a study of PD-1 blockade in mismatch repair-deficient tumors. Profiling relied on immunoSEQ multiplex PCR, and the TCRdb table lists in-frame clones only, not all of them. The sample has around 68,000 clones, 70% to 85% seen once. The source material was peripheral blood, sampled 2 weeks after starting pembrolizumab. The receptor source for this set is an adult with mismatch repair-deficient cancer.

The chain recombines TRBV27 with TRBJ2-2, with no clear D. V lost 5 bases and J lost 3, with 19 bases in between. The CDR3 spans 17 residues. Germline assignment: CDR1 MNHEY and CDR2 SMNVEV (reference sequence). The chain's CDR3 is CASSPRISHSYTGELFF. CDR3 DNA sequence: TGTGCCAGCAGTCCCCGTATAAGCCATTCCTACACCGGGGAGCTGTTTTTT.

CDR3 sequence: CASSLEGLAGDEQYF. CDR3 bases: TGTGCCAGCAGCTTGGAGGGGTTAGCGGGTGACGAGCAGTACTTC. The chain employs TRBV5-4 and TRBJ2-7; 7 positions match TRBD2. V was pared by 0 bases and J by 5 bases, with 8 bases of the junction left unmatched. Germline-derived CDR1 and CDR2 are SGHNT and YYREEE (reference sequence). This CDR3 comprises 15 residues. The full variable domain, in which reference TRBV5-4 and TRBJ2-7 provide the parts outside the CDR3, is ETGVTQSPTHLIKTRGQQVTLRCSSQSGHNTVSWYQQALGQGPQFIFQYYREEENGRGNFPPRFSGLQFPNYSSELNVNALELDDSALYLCASSLEGLAGDEQYFGPGTRLTVT.